What follows is one T cell receptor (beta chain) and its context. Its specificity is unknown. This specimen belongs to a study of shared clonotypes between healthy human individuals. Produced via immunoSEQ multiplex PCR; TCRdb's table is partial and in-frame only. The data hold 2 million to 2.5 million clones, with under 95% observed a single time. Findings of the study overall: Lower generation probabilities were found for non-shared clonotypes than for those shared by all four donors.

This receptor was obtained from a man between 18 and 35 years old in good health. Some clones in this sample may be carry-over from other donors' samples. Sequenced: naive CD4+ T cells from PBMCs. Noted subset: CD45RA+ positively selected.

The CDR3 bases are TGTGCCAGCAGCTTCTCCGCAGCGGGAGGGCCGGGAGGAGAGCAGTACTTC. It specifies CASSFSAAGGPGGEQYF. V is TRBV7-2 and J is TRBJ2-7; 10 nucleotides align to TRBD2. J gave up 7 bases and V 3 bases, and 15 bases lay outside the gene matches. CDR1 is SGHTA and CDR2 is FQGNSA in the germline V gene. The CDR3 spans 17 residues.